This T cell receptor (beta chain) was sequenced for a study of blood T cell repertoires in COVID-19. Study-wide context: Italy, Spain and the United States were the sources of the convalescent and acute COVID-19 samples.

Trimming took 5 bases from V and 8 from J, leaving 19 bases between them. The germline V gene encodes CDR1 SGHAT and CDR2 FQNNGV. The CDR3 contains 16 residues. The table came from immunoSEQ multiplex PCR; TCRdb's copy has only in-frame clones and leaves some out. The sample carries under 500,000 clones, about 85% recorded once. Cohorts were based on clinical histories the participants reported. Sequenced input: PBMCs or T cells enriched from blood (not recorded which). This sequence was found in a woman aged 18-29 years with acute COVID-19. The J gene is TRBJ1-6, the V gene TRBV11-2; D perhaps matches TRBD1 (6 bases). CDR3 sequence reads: CASSPWATGYDSPLHF. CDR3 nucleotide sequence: TGTGCCAGCAGCCCGTGGGCCACAGGGTACGATTCACCCCTCCACTTT.